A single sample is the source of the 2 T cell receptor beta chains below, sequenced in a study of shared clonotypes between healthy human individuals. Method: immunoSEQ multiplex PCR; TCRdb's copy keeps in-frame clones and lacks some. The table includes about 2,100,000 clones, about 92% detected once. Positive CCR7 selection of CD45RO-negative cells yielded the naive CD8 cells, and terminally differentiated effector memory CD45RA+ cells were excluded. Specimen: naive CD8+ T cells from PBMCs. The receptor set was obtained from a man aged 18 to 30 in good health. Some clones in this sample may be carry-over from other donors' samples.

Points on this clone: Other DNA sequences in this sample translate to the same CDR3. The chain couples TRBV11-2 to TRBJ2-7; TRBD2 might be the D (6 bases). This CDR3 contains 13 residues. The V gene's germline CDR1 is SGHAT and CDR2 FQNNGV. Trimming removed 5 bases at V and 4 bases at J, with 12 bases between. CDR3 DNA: TGTGCCAGCAGCCCCTCGGGGGATTACGAGCAGTACTTC. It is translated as CASSPSGDYEQYF.

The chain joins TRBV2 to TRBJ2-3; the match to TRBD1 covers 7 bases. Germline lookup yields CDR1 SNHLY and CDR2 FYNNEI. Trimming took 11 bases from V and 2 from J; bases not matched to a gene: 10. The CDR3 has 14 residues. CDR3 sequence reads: CASIDRASTDTQYF. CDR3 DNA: TGTGCCTCTATCGACAGGGCCTCCACAGATACGCAGTATTTT.